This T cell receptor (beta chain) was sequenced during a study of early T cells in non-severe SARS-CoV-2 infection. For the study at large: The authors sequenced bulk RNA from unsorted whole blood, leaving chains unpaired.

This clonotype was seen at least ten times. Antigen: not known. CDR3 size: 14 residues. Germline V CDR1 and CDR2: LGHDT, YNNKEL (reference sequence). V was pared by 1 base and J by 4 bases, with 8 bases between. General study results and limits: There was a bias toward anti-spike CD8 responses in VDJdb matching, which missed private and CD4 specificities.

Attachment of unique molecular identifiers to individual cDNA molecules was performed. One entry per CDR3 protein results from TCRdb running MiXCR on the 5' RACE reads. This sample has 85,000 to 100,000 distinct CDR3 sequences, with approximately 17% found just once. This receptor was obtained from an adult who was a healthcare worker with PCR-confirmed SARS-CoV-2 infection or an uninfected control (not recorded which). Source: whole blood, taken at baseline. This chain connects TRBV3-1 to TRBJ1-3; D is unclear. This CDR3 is CASSQGPAGNTIYF. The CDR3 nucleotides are TGTGCCAGCAGCCAAGGTCCAGCCGGAAACACCATATATTTT.